The clone carrying this TCR beta chain was picked up a small number of times. CDR3 length equals 13 residues. V dropped 4 bases and J dropped 4 bases, with 10 bases sitting between them. Germline CDR1 SGHRS, CDR2 YFSETQ. Measured with immunoSEQ multiplex PCR; TCRdb has only the in-frame clones, and not every one. The table shows some 43,000 clones, with more than 75% occurring only once. The data were obtained in a study of blood T cell repertoires in COVID-19. The chain links TRBV5-1 to TRBJ2-3; D might be TRBD1 or TRBD2, each matching 6 bases. This TCR derives from a human donor in a cohort sampled during active COVID-19. The sequenced sample consisted of peripheral blood. The DNA of the CDR3 is TGCGCCAGCAGCCTGGAGGGGGCAGATACGCAGTATTTT. Its protein is CASSLEGADTQYF.